What follows is one T cell receptor beta chain and its context. The entry originates in a study of T cell responses to AZD1222 COVID-19 vaccine. Using immunoSEQ multiplex PCR, the repertoire was profiled, and TCRdb retains in-frame clones only, with some absent. The table has 110,000 to 150,000 clones, around 90% seen once. Germline V lookup: CDR1 LNHDA, CDR2 SQIVND (reference sequence). This CDR3 region has 15 residues. V shed 5 bases, J shed 0 bases, and the junction held 4 bases outside the gene matches. The receptor's source is an adult who received the AZD1222 COVID-19 vaccine. The chain joins TRBV19 to TRBJ1-5; 7 bases agree with TRBD1. The sample here was peripheral blood, taken 28 days after the second AZD1222 dose. CDR3 residues: CASSWGQLSNQPQHF. Written as DNA, the CDR3 is TGTGCCAGTAGTTGGGGACAGCTTAGCAATCAGCCCCAGCATTTT.